This is a list of T cell receptor beta chains from one sample in a study of vaccination and CD4 T cells after COVID-19. These receptors have no identified antigens. TCRdb re-called the PCR reads with MiXCR, one entry per CDR3 protein. The sample lists some 12,000 distinct CDR3 sequences, approximately 50% occurring once. Sequencing input: CD4+ T cells from blood, cultured in vitro. These receptors all come from a human donor who had recovered from COVID-19. Both conserved end residues are trimmed from each CDR3. The D gene is left open where the match is weak.

V,D,CDR3
TRBV5-4,TRBD1,ASSPGGQGNSGVNVLT
TRBV28,TRBD2,ASRPPGIAGDNEQF
TRBV20-1,-,SAYIQGTGELF
TRBV20-1,TRBD1,SARDVTGGQAF
TRBV6-4,-,ASSDRTDTDTQY
TRBV10-3,TRBD1,AISGRKGADGYT
TRBV19,TRBD1,ASRRYRGRRSEQF
TRBV10-3,-,AISVLPGDTDTQY
TRBV28,-,ASSLTGQRQPQH
TRBV27,-,ASSLFAGNQPQH
TRBV20-1,-,SASRGSYTEAF
TRBV6-1,TRBD2,ASSRVGGTSATYEQY
TRBV19,-,ASSIGASVRNSSLH
TRBV6-1,-,ASTSSRDYGYT
TRBV7-8,TRBD2,DPRLAGVGWETQY
TRBV5-1,-,ASSLGGDPTDTQY
TRBV20-1,-,SARPVGGRNQPQH
TRBV7-9,-,ASSSYGRGRAEAF
TRBV28,-,ASSGGTMNTEAF
TRBV10-3,TRBD1,AISDPGADRAGEKLF
TRBV20-1,TRBD2,SARTGTSGNREQF
TRBV5-1,TRBD2,ASSLLARNSMNEQF
TRBV7-2,TRBD2,ASRPGTSADTQY
TRBV24-1,-,ATSGPLGQETQY
TRBV24-1,TRBD2,ATSTTSGGWGEQF
TRBV6-1,TRBD1,ASTVRTGDYEQY
TRBV20-1,TRBD2,SASRGTSGINEQF